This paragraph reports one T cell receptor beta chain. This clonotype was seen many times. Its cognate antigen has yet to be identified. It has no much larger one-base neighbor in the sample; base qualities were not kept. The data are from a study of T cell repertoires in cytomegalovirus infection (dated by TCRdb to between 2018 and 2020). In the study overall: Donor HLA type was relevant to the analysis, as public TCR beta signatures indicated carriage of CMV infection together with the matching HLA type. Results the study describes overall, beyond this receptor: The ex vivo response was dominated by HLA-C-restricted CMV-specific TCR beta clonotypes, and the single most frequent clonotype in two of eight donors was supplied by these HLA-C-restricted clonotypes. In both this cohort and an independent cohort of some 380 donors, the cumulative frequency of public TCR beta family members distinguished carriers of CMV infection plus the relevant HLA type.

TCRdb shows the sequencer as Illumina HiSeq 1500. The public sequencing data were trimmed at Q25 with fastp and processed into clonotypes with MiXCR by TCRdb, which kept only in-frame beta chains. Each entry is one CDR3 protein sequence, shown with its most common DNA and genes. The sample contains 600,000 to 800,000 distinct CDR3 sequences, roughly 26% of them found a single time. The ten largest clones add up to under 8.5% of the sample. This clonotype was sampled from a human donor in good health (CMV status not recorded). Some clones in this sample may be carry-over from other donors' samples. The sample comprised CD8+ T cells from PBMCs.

The nucleotides are TGTGCCAGCAGTGCCGGCCTCGAGAATGAGCAGTTCTTC. It translates as CASSAGLENEQFF. This sequence uses TRBV2 and TRBJ2-1; the D gene cannot be resolved reliably. The germline V gene sets CDR1 to SNHLY and CDR2 to FYNNEI. Trimming at the junction amounts to 4 bases on V and 7 bases on J, and the germline ends lie 11 bases apart. Including the terminal cysteine and phenylalanine, the CDR3 comprises 13 residues. CDR3 DNA is the only sequence kept; it has 39 bases, read in frame from the first base.